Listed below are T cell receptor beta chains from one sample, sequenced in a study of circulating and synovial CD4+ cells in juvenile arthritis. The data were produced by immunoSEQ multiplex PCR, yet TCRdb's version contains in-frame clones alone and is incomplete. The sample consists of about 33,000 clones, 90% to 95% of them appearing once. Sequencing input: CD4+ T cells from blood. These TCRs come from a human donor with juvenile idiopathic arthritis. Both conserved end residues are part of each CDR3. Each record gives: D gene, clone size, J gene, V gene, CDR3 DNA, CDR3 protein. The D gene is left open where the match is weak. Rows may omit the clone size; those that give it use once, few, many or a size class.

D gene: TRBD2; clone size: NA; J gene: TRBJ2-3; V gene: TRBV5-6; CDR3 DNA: TGTGCCAGCAGTCCGACTAGCGGGAGGGCAGATACGCAGTATTTT; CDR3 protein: CASSPTSGRADTQYF
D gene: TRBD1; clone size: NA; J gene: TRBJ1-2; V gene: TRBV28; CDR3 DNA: TGTGCCAGCCGGACAGGGGCCCATGGCTACACCTTC; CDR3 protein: CASRTGAHGYTF
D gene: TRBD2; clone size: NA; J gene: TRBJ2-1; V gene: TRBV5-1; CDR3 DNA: TGCGCCAGCAGCTTGCTATCCGGGACTAGCGGGACGAACAATGAGCAGTTCTTC; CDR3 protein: CASSLLSGTSGTNNEQFF
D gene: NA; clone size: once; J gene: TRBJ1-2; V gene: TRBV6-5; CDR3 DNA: TGTGCCAGCAGACCCGGACAGATGTACGGCTACACCTTC; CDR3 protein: CASRPGQMYGYTF
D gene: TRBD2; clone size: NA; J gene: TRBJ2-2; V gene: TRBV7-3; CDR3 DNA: TGTGCCAGCAGCTTAATCGGCCCAAGAGTAGCGGGGGAGAACACCGGGGAGCTGTTTTTT; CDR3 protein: CASSLIGPRVAGENTGELFF
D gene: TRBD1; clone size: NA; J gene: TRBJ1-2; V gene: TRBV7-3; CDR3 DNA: TGTGCCAGCAGCCCCCTGGGGGGGACAGGGAATAACTATGGCTACACCTTC; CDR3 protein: CASSPLGGTGNNYGYTF
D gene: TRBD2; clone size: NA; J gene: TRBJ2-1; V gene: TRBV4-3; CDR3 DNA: TGCGCCAGCAGCCCCCAATTAGCGGGAGACTACTACAATGAGCAGTTCTTC; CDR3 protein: CASSPQLAGDYYNEQFF
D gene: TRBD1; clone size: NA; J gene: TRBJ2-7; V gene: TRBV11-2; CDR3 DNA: TGTGCCAGCAGCTTAACCGACGGGACAGGGGCCTACGAGCAGTACTTC; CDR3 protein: CASSLTDGTGAYEQYF
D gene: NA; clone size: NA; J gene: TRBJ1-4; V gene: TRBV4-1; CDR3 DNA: TGCGCCAGCAGCCAGCGACCTCCGGAAAGGGCCGCGGGAAAACTGTTTTTT; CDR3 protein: CASSQRPPERAAGKLFF
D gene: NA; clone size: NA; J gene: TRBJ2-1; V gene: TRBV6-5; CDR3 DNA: TGTGCCAGCAGTTTCCGACTAGAACACAATGAGCAGTTCTTC; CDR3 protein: CASSFRLEHNEQFF
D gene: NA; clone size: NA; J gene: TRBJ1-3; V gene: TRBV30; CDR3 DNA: TGTGCCTGGAGTGACGGACTCATCTCTGGAAACACCATATATTTT; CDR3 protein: CAWSDGLISGNTIYF
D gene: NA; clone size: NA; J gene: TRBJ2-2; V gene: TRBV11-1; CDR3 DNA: TGTGCCAGCAGCTTACTCACCTGGGCTAGCGAGAACACCGGGGAGCTGTTTTTT; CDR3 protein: CASSLLTWASENTGELFF
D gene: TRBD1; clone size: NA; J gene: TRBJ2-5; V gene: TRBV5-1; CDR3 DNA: TGCGCCAGCGGAATCCGGGACAGGGGAGAGACCCAGTACTTC; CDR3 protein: CASGIRDRGETQYF
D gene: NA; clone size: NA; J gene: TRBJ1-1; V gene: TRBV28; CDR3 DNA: TGTGCCAGCACCCAGAAATTACTGAACACTGAAGCTTTCTTT; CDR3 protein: CASTQKLLNTEAFF
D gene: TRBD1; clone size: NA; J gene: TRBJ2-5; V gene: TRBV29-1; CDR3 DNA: TGCAGCGTTTTGGACAGGGGGCGTCTAGAGACCCAGTACTTC; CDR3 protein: CSVLDRGRLETQYF
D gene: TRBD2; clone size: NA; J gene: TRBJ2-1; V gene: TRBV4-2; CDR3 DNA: TGTGCCAGCAGCCAAGAACTAGCGGGACTTTACAATGAGCAGTTCTTC; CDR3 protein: CASSQELAGLYNEQFF
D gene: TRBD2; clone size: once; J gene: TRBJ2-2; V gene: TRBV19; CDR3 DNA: TGTGCCAGTAGTGGTCGGGCGGGGGGGCCGATCGGGGAGCTGTTTTTT; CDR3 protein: CASSGRAGGPIGELFF
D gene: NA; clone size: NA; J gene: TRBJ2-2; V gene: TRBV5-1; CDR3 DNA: TGCGCCAGCAGCTTGGCCTCAGGGGCTCAGACCGGGGAGCTGTTTTTT; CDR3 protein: CASSLASGAQTGELFF
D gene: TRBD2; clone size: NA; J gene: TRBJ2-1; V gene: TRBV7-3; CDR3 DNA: TGTGCCAGCAGCTTAAGGGCGGGGGGGGAAACCTACAATGAGCAGTTCTTC; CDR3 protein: CASSLRAGGETYNEQFF
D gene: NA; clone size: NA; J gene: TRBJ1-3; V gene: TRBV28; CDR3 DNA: TGTGCCAGCGGATACTCCCCACGGGGAAGCTCTGGAAACACCATATATTTT; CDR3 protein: CASGYSPRGSSGNTIYF
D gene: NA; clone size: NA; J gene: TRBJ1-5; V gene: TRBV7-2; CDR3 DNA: TGTGCCAGCAGCTTCCGGCTCAGGGAACCCCAGCATTTT; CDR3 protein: CASSFRLREPQHF
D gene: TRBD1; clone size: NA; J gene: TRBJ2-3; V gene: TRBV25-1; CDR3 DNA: TGTGCCAGCGGACAGGGAGCGAATACGCAGTATTTT; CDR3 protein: CASGQGANTQYF
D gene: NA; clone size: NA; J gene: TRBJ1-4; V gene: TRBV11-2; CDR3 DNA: TGTGCCAGCAGCCTAGGAAGGCAGGGTAATGAAAAACTGTTTTTT; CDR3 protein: CASSLGRQGNEKLFF
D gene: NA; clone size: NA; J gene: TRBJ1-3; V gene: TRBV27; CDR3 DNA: TGTGCCAGCAACCCCCCCGCCGGGGGATCTGGAAACACCATATATTTT; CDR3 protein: CASNPPAGGSGNTIYF
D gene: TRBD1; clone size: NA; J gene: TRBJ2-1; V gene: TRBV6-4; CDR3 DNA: TGTGCCAGCAGTGCCGGGACAGGGGGCATTGAGCAGTTCTTC; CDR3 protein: CASSAGTGGIEQFF
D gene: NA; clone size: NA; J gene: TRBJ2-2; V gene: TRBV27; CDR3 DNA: TGTGCCAGCAGTTTCCGGGTCGCCGGGGAGCTGTTTTTT; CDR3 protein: CASSFRVAGELFF
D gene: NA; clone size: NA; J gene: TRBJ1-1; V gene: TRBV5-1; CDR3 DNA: TGCGCCAGCAGCTTGGTCGCAGGGCAAGGGAACACTGAAGCTTTCTTT; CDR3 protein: CASSLVAGQGNTEAFF
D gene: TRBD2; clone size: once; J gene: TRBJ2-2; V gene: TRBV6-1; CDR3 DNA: TGTGCCAGCGGGCGGGGGAATACCGGGGAGCTGTTTTTT; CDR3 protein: CASGRGNTGELFF
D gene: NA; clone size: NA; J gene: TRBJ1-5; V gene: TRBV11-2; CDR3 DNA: TGTGCCAGCAGCTTAGACCGGGGGGCCCAGCATTTT; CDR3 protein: CASSLDRGAQHF
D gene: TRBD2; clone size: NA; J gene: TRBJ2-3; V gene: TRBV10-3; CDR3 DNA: TGTGCCATCAGCAATAGCGGGGGGGCAGCAGATACGCAGTATTTT; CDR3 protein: CAISNSGGAADTQYF
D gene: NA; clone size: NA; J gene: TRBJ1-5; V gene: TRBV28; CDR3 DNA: TGTGCCAGCAGTTTGAAGAGGGTAAAAGGAAATCAGCCCCAGCATTTT; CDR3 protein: CASSLKRVKGNQPQHF
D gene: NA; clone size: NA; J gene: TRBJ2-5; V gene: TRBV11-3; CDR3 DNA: TGTGCCAGCAGCGCCGCCGGACAGCAAGAGACCCAGTACTTC; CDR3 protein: CASSAAGQQETQYF
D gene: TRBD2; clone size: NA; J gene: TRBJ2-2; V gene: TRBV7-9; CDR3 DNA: TGTGCCAGCAGCCGGACTAGCGGGAACACCGGGGAGCTGTTTTTT; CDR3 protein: CASSRTSGNTGELFF
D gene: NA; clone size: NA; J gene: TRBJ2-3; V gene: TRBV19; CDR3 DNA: TGTGCCAGTAGCGGACAGCCTAGCACAGATACGCAGTATTTT; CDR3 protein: CASSGQPSTDTQYF
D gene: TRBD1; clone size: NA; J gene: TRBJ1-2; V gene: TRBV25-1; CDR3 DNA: TGTGCCAGCAGTGAAGGACAGGGTGGCTACACCTTC; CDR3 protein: CASSEGQGGYTF
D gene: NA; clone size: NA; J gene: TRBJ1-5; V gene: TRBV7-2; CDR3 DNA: TGTGCCAGCAGCTTAGTGTCCAGGGATAGCAATCAGCCCCAGCATTTT; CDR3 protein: CASSLVSRDSNQPQHF
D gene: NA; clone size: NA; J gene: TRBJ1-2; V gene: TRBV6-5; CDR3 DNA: TGTGCCAGCAGTTACGAGTCACGGCAGGGAGGAGGCTACACCTTC; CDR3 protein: CASSYESRQGGGYTF
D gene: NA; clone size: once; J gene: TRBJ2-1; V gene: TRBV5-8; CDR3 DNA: TGTGCCAGCAGCTTGGTCTTTGGTCTAGCGTTTATCAATGAGCAGTTCTTC; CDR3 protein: CASSLVFGLAFINEQFF
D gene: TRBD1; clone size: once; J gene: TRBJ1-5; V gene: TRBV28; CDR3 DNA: TGTGCCAGCAGTCCCCCGGGACAGACTAATCAGCCCCAGCATTTT; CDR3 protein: CASSPPGQTNQPQHF
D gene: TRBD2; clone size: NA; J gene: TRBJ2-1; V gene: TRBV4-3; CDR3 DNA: TGCGCCAGCAGCCAAGCTGCGACTAGCGGGGACGAGCAGTTCTTC; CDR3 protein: CASSQAATSGDEQFF
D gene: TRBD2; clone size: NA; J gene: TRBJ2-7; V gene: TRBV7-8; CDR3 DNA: TGTGCCAGCAGCTTAGCGACGGGGACGAGCGGGAGTGACTACGAGCAGTACTTC; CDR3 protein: CASSLATGTSGSDYEQYF
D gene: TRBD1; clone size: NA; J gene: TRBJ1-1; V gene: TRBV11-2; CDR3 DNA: TGTGCCAGCAGCCGGGACAGCCTAATGAACACTGAAGCTTTCTTT; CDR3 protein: CASSRDSLMNTEAFF
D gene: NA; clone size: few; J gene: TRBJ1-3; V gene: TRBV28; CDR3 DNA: TGTGCCCCCCATAGCACCATATATTTT; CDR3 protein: CAPHSTIYF
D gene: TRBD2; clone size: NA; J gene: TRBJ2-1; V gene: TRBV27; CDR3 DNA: TGTGCCAGCAGTTCCGTAGAATGGCGAGCGGGGGGCTGGGGGGAGCAGTTCTTC; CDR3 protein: CASSSVEWRAGGWGEQFF
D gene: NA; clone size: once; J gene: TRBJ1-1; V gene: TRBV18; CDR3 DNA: TGTGCCAGCTCACGTGGTAGGAACACTGAAGCTTTCTTT; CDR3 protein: CASSRGRNTEAFF
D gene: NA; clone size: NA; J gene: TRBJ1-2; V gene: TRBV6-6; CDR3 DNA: TGTGCCAGCAGGACCGGAGGAGACTATGGCTACACCTTC; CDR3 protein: CASRTGGDYGYTF
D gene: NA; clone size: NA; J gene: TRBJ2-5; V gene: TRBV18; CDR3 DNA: TGTGCCAGCTCCGATTCCAGTGGTCAGACCCAGTACTTC; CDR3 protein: CASSDSSGQTQYF
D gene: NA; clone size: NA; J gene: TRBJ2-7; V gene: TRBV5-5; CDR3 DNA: TGTGCCAGCTCTAGGCAGGGTTTGTACGAGCAGTACTTC; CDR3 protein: CASSRQGLYEQYF
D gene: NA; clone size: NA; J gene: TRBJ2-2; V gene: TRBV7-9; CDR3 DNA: TGTGCCAGCAGCTTTGGCCAGACCGGGGAGCTGTTTTTT; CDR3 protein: CASSFGQTGELFF
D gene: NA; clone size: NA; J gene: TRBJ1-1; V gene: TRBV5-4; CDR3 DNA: TGTGCCAGCAGCTCAACCACTGCGCCGGGGTTAGCTTTCTTT; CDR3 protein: CASSSTTAPGLAFF
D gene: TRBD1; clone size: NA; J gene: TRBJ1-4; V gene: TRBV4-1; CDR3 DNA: TGCGCCAGCAGCCTGGGACAGGGGGTTGTTGGAGAAAAACTGTTTTTT; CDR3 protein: CASSLGQGVVGEKLFF
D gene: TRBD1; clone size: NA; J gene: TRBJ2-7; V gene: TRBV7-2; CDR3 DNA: TGTGCCAGCAGCTTTGACAGGGCTAGCTCCTACGAGCAGTACTTC; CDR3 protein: CASSFDRASSYEQYF
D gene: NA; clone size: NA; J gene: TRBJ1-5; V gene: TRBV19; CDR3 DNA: TGTGCCAGTAGCTTGGGATCCACGAGGGCCATTGGTCAGCCCCAGCATTTT; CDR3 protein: CASSLGSTRAIGQPQHF
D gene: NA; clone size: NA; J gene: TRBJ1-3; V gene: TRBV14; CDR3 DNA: TGTGCCAGCAGCCAAGTTGCGAGTGGAAACACCATATATTTT; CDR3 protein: CASSQVASGNTIYF
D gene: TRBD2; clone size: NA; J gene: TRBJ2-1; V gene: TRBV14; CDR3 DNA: TGTGCCAGCAGCCGCCAAGCGGGAGTTGATGAGCAGTTCTTC; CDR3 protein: CASSRQAGVDEQFF